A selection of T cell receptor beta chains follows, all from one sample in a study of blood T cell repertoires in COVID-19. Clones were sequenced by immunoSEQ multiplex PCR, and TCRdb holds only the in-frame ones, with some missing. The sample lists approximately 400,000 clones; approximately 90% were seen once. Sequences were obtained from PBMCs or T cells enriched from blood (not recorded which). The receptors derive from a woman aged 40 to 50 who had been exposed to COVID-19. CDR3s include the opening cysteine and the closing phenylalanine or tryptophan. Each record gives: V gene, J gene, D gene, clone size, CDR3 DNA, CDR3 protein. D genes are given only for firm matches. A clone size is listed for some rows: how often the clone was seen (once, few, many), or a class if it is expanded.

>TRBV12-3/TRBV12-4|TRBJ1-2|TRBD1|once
TGTGCCAGCAGTCAAACAGGGGTGGGGGGCTACACCTTC
CASSQTGVGGYTF
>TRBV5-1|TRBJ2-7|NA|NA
TGCGCCAGCAGCTTACACGGGAGCTCCTACGAGCAGTACTTC
CASSLHGSSYEQYF
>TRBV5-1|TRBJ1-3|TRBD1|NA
TGCGCCAGCAGCTACTTACAGGGGGCGAGTGGAAACACCATATATTTT
CASSYLQGASGNTIYF
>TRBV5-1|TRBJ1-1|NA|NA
TGCGCCAGCAGCTTGGGGGCCGGGGGGAGGACTGAAGCTTTCTTT
CASSLGAGGRTEAFF
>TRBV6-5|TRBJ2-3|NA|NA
TGTGCCAGCAGTTACACTACCGGGGGAGATACGCAGTATTTT
CASSYTTGGDTQYF
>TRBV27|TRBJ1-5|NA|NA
TGTGCCAGCAGCCCCAGGGGATTTAGCAATCAGCCCCAGCATTTT
CASSPRGFSNQPQHF
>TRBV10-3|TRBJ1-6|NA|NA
TGTGCCATCAGTGACTTCCGGAGAGATAATTCACCCCTCCACTTT
CAISDFRRDNSPLHF
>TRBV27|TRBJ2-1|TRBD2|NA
TGTGCCAGCAGTGGGAGGACTAGCGGGAGAAGGGACAATGAGCAGTTCTTC
CASSGRTSGRRDNEQFF
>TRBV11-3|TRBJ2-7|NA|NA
TGTGCCAGCAGCTCAGACTTCTACGAGCAGTACTTC
CASSSDFYEQYF
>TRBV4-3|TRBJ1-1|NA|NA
TGCGCCAGCAGCCAGATCGGGTGGGCTGAAGCTTTCTTT
CASSQIGWAEAFF
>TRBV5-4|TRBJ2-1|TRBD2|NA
TGTGCCAGCAGCTTCAGGCTAGCGGGCTCCTACAATGAGCAGTTCTTC
CASSFRLAGSYNEQFF
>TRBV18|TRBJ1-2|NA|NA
TGTGCCAGCTCGAAACAGGAGAACTATGGCTACACCTTC
CASSKQENYGYTF
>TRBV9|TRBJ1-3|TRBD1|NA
TGTGCCAGCAGCCCCGTCCCGGGACAGTCTCCTGGAAACACCATATATTTT
CASSPVPGQSPGNTIYF
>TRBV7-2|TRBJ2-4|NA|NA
TGTGCCAGCAGCTTAGACGGGATCCCTAGCATTCAGTACTTC
CASSLDGIPSIQYF
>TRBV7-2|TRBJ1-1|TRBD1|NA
TGTGCCAGCAGATGGACCGGGACAGGGATGAACACTGAAGCTTTCTTT
CASRWTGTGMNTEAFF
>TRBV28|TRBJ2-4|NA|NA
TGTGCCAGCAGTCCCCCCAGGCCAGGGGTGGGACGTAGCATTCAGTACTTC
CASSPPRPGVGRSIQYF
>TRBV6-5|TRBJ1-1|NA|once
TGTGCCAGCAGCCCACAGGGCACCACTGAAGCTTTCTTT
CASSPQGTTEAFF
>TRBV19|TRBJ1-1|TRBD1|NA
TGTGCCAGTAGTATTCTCATGAGACAGGGGATTAACACTGAAGCTTTCTTT
CASSILMRQGINTEAFF
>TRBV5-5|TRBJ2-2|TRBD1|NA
TGTGCCAGCAGCGGAGGGACAGGGGGCAACACCGGGGAGCTGTTTTTT
CASSGGTGGNTGELFF
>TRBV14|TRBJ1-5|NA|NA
TGTGCCAGCAGCCCCGGGTGGATTCGTTATAGCAATCAGCCCCAGCATTTT
CASSPGWIRYSNQPQHF